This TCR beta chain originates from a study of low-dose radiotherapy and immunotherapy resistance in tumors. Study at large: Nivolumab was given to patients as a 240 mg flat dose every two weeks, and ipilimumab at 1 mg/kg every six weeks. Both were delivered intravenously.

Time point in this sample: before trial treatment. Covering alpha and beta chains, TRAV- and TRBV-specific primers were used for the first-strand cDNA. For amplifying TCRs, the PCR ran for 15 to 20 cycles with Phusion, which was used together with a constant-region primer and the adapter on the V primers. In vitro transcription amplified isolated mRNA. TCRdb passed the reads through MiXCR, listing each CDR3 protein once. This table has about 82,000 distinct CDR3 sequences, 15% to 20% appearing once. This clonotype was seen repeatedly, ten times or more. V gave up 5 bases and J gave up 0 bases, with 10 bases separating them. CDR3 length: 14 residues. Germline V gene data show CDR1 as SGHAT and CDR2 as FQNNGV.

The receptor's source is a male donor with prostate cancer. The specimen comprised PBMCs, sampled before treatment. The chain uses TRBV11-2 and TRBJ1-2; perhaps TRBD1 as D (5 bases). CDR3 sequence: CASSEGTSNYGYTF. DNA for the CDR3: TGTGCCAGCAGCGAAGGGACCTCTAACTATGGCTACACCTTC.